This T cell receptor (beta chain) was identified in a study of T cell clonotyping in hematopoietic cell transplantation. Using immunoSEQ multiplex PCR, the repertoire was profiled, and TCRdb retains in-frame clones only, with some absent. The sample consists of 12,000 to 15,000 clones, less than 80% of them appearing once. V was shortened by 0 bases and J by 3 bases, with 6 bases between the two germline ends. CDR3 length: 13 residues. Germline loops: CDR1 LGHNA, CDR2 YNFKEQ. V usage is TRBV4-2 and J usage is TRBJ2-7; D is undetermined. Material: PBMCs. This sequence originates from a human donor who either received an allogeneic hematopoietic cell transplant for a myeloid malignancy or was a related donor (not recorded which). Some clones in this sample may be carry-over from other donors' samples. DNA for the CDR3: TGTGCCAGCAGCCAAGAACAGCACTACGAGCAGTACTTC. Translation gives CASSQEQHYEQYF.